This TCR beta chain was captured in a study of blood T cell repertoires in COVID-19. Turning to the study itself: Researchers got acute and convalescent COVID-19 samples from the United States, Italy and Spain. The analysed material was cDNA or gDNA that came from T cells, B-cell-depleted T cells, or PBMCs.

The V gene lost 6 bases and the J gene lost 2 bases, with 13 bases spanning the gap. From germline, CDR1 is MNHEY and CDR2 SVGAGI. This CDR3 contains 15 residues. Original processing notes: Amplification with reference gene primers provided the estimates of nucleated cell counts. This table comes from immunoSEQ multiplex PCR, and its TCRdb copy is limited to in-frame clones, with some not included. D and trimming were read from the DNA, whereas the V and J calls and clone size are those reported in that table. The sample consists of about 64,000 clones, about nine tenths of them appearing once. The chain joins TRBV6-5 to TRBJ2-2; a weak D match, TRBD1 (6 bases). The sample taken for sequencing was peripheral blood. The TCR sequence derives from a human donor in a cohort sampled during active COVID-19. This chain's CDR3 is CASRSGTLNTGELFF. CDR3 nucleotides: TGTGCCAGCAGGTCCGGGACACTCAACACCGGGGAGCTGTTTTTT.